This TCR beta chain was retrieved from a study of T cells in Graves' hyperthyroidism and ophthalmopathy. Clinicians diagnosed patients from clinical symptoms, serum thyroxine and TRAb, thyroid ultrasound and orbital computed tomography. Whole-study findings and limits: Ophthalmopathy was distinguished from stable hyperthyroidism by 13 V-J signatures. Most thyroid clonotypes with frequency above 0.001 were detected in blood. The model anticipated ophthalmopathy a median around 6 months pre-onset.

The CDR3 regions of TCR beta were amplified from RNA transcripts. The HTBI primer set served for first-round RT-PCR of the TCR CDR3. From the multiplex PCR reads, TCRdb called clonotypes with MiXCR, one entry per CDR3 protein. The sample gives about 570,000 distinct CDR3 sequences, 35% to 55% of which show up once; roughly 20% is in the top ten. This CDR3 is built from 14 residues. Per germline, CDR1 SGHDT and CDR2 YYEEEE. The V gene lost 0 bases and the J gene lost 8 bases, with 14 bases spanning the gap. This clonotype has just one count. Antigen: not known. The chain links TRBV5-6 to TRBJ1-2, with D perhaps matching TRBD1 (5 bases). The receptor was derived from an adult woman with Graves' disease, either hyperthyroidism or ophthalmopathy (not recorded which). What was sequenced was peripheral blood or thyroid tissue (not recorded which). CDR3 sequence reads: CASSLEPQGGGYTF. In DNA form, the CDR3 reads TGTGCCAGCAGCTTGGAACCGCAGGGAGGCGGCTACACCTTC.